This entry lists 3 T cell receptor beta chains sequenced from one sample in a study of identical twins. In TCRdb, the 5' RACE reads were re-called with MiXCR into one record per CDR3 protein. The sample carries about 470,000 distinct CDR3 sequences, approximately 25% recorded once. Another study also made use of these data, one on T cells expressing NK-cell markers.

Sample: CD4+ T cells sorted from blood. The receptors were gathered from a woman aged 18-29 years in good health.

CDR3 residues: CASSQDVRMNTEAFF. DNA of the CDR3: TGTGCCAGCAGCCAAGACGTGCGGATGAACACTGAAGCTTTCTTT. The chain employs TRBV14 and TRBJ1-1; D ambiguous. CDR1 is SGHDN, CDR2 FVKESK, per germline. The CDR3 runs 15 residues. V was trimmed by 0 bases and J by 0 bases, leaving 8 bases between them.

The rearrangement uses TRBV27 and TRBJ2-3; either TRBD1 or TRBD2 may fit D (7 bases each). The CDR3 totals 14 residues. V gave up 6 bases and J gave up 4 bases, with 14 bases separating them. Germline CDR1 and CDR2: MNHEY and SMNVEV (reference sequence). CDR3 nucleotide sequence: TGTGCCAGCAGGCGGGGGACAGCCCCAGATACGCAGTATTTT. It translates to CASRRGTAPDTQYF.

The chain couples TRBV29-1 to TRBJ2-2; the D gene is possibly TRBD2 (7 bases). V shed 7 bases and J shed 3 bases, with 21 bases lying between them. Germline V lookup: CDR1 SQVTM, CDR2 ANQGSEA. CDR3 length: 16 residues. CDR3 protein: CSAEGGAGEDTGELFF. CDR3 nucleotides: TGCAGCGCAGAGGGAGGGGCAGGGGAAGACACCGGGGAGCTGTTTTTT.